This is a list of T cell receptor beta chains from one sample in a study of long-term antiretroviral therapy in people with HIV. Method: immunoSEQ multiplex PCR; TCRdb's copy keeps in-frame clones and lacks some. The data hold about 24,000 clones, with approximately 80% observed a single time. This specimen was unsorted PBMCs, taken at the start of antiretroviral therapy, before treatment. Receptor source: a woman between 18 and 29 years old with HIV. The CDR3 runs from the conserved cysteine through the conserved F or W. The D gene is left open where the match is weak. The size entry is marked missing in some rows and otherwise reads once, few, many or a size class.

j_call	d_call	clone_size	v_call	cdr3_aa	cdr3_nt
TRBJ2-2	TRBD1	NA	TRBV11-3	CASSLGTEGTGELFF	TGTGCCAGCAGCCTCGGGACAGAAGGCACCGGGGAGCTGTTTTTT
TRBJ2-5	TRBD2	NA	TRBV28	CASSFSGLAGGVSETQYF	TGTGCCAGCAGTTTTTCGGGACTAGCGGGCGGAGTGTCGGAGACCCAGTACTTC
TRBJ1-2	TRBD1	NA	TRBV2	CASRITGGPYTF	TGTGCCAGCAGGATTACAGGGGGCCCCTACACCTTC
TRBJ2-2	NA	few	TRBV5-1	CASTFPGVGELFF	TGTGCCAGCACCTTCCCCGGGGTTGGGGAGCTGTTTTTT
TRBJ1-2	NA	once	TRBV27	CASSPGPLGGYTF	TGTGCCAGCAGTCCAGGCCCGTTGGGTGGCTACACCTTC
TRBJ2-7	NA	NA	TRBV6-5	CASTRGANGVYEQYF	TGTGCCAGCACTAGGGGGGCAAACGGGGTTTACGAGCAGTACTTC
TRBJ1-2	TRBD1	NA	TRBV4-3	CASSQDRQGEYGYTF	TGCGCCAGCAGCCAAGACCGACAGGGGGAATATGGCTACACCTTC
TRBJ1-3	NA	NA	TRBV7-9	CASSRGKSSGNTIYF	TGTGCCAGCAGCCGGGGAAAAAGCTCTGGAAACACCATATATTTT
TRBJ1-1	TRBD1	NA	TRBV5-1	CASSWTGVTEAFF	TGCGCCAGCAGCTGGACAGGGGTAACTGAAGCTTTCTTT
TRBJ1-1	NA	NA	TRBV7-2	CASSLGAPPLNTEAFF	TGTGCCAGCAGCTTAGGGGCCCCCCCTCTGAACACTGAAGCTTTCTTT
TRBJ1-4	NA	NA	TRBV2	CASSWNRAGEKLFF	TGTGCCAGCAGTTGGAACAGGGCTGGTGAAAAACTGTTTTTT
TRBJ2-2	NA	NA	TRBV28	CASSFGPGSGELFF	TGTGCCAGCAGTTTTGGGCCAGGCTCCGGGGAGCTGTTTTTT
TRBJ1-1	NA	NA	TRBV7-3	CASSPTRGTEAFF	TGTGCCAGCAGCCCCACGAGGGGCACTGAAGCTTTCTTT
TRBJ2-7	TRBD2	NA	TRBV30	CAWKSSGTYEQYF	TGTGCCTGGAAGTCTAGCGGGACCTACGAGCAGTACTTC
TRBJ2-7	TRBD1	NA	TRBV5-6	CASTGQGSYEQYF	TGTGCCAGCACGGGACAGGGCAGTTACGAGCAGTACTTC
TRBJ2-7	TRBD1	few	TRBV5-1	CASSPRDREDEQYF	TGCGCCAGCAGCCCCCGGGACAGGGAGGACGAGCAGTACTTC
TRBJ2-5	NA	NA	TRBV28	CASSLAGVDQETQYF	TGTGCCAGCAGTTTGGCAGGGGTTGACCAAGAGACCCAGTACTTC
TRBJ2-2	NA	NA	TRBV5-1	CASSLVRVGSGELFF	TGCGCCAGCAGCTTGGTCAGGGTTGGGTCCGGGGAGCTGTTTTTT
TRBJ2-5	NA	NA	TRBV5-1	CASSLAVGSQETQYF	TGCGCCAGCAGCTTGGCGGTGGGGAGTCAAGAGACCCAGTACTTC
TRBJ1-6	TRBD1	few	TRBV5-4	CASSFGQGNSPLHF	TGTGCCAGCAGCTTCGGACAGGGGAATTCACCCCTCCACTTT
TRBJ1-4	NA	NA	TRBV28	CASSPPGVSGEKLFF	TGTGCCAGCAGTCCGCCAGGGGTTTCAGGAGAAAAACTGTTTTTT
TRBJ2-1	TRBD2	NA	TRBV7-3	CASSEGRGGSEQFF	TGTGCCAGCAGCGAAGGGCGGGGGGGCTCTGAGCAGTTCTTC
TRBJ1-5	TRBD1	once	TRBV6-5	CASRPDRDQPQHF	TGTGCCAGCAGACCGGACAGGGATCAGCCCCAGCATTTT
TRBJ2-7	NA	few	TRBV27	CASSLFPGENYEQYF	TGTGCCAGCAGTTTATTCCCAGGGGAAAACTACGAGCAGTACTTC
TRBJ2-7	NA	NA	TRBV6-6	CASTPTGAPYEQYF	TGCGCCAGCACCCCGACCGGTGCTCCCTACGAGCAGTACTTC
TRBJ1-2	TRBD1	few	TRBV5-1	CASSNRTGLVGTF	TGCGCCAGCAGCAACCGGACAGGGTTGGTGGGAACCTTC
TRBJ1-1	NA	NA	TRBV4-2	CASSPPGVGTEAFF	TGTGCCAGCAGCCCCCCGGGGGTAGGGACTGAAGCTTTCTTT
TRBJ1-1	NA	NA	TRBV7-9	CASSSRGGSAEAFF	TGTGCCAGCAGCTCCAGGGGTGGATCCGCTGAAGCTTTCTTT
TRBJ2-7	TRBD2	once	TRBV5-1	CASSLEPGLASEQYF	TGCGCCAGCAGCTTAGAACCGGGACTAGCGAGCGAGCAGTACTTC
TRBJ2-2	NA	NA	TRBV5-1	CASSLRTGITGELFF	TGCGCCAGCAGCTTGCGCACAGGGATAACCGGGGAGCTGTTTTTT
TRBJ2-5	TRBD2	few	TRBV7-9	CASSLAVAGDQETQYF	TGTGCCAGCAGCTTAGCCGTAGCGGGAGACCAAGAGACCCAGTACTTC
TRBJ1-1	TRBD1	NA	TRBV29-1	CSVKRGQAEAFF	TGCAGCGTTAAGAGGGGGCAGGCTGAAGCTTTCTTT
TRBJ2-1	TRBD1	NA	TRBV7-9	CASSLMTGEWNEQFF	TGTGCCAGCAGCTTAATGACAGGGGAATGGAATGAGCAGTTCTTC
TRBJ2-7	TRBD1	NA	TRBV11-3	CASSLDRVWDRVDYEQYF	TGTGCCAGCAGCTTAGACCGGGTGTGGGACAGGGTAGACTACGAGCAGTACTTC
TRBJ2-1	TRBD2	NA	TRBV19	CASSIVGGPLEDEQFF	TGTGCCAGTAGTATAGTGGGAGGGCCTTTGGAGGATGAGCAGTTCTTC
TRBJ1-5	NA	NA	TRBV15	CATSRDRSAGQPQHF	TGTGCCACCAGCAGAGATCGGAGTGCGGGTCAGCCCCAGCATTTT
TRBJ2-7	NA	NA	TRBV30	CAWSGREGAWYEQYF	TGTGCCTGGAGCGGCCGGGAGGGGGCTTGGTACGAGCAGTACTTC
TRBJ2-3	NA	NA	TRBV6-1	CASSEGVETDTQYF	TGTGCCAGCAGTGAAGGGGTTGAAACAGATACGCAGTATTTT
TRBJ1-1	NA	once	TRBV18	CASSPTRPGTSTEAFF	TGTGCCAGCTCACCGACCCGTCCGGGGACGAGCACTGAAGCTTTCTTT
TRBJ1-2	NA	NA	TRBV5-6	CASSLGTYGYTF	TGTGCCAGCAGTTTGGGGACCTATGGCTACACCTTC
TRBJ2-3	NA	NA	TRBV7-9	CASRESVGDTQYF	TGTGCCAGCAGGGAATCAGTGGGAGATACGCAGTATTTT
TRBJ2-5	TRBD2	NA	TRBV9	CASSPVGAGEQETQYF	TGTGCCAGCAGCCCCGTTGGAGCGGGGGAACAAGAGACCCAGTACTTC
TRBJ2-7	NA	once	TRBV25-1	CATLGATWGEQYF	TGTGCCACCCTGGGGGCAACCTGGGGGGAGCAGTACTTC
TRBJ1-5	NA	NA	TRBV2	CASSAEEISNQPQHF	TGTGCCAGCAGTGCAGAAGAAATTAGCAATCAGCCCCAGCATTTT